The next 11 T cell receptor beta chains were all read from a single sample in a study of blood T cell repertoires in COVID-19. The assay was immunoSEQ multiplex PCR, and TCRdb's table has in-frame clones only and misses some. The sample holds around 300,000 clones, 80% to 90% seen once. The sequencing sample was made of PBMCs or T cells enriched from blood (not recorded which). These receptors came from a man aged 30-40 years who had recovered from COVID-19.

J is TRBJ1-4 and V is TRBV12-3 or TRBV12-4, with D unresolved. The CDR3 sequence is 13 residues long. Between the trimmed V and J ends, which lost 1 base and 5 bases, there was a span of 5 bases. CDR3 coding DNA: TGTGCCAGCAGTTTAGGAGGGAATGAAAAACTGTTTTTT. It codes for CASSLGGNEKLFF.

The gene calls are TRBV7-8 and TRBJ2-5; 10 bases line up with TRBD2. Germline V CDR1 and CDR2: SGHVS, FQNEAQ. The CDR3 has 16 amino acids. The V and J ends lost 1 base and 7 bases, in that order; junction bases with no gene match: 9. The CDR3 bases are TGTGCCAGCAGCTTAGAAAGCGGGGGGGCCTTGGGGACCCAGTACTTC. As protein: CASSLESGGALGTQYF.

The rearrangement joins TRBV19 to TRBJ1-2, with D maybe TRBD1 (5 bases). Germline loops: CDR1 LNHDA, CDR2 SQIVND (reference sequence). V was cut by 3 bases and J by 4 bases, with 15 bases left in between. The CDR3 has 15 amino acids. For the CDR3, the DNA is TGTGCCAGTAGTATTGGGGCAGACCGACCCTATGGCTACACCTTC. Translation gives CASSIGADRPYGYTF.

This clone appeared once. This chain uses TRBV7-8 with TRBJ2-6; D might be TRBD1 (6 bases). Germline V CDR1 and CDR2: SGHVS, FQNEAQ. The CDR3 spans 18 residues. With 5 bases removed from V and 0 bases from J, the gap between germline ends came to 17 bases. CDR3 bases: TGTGCCAGCAGCCCTAGGGCAGGGGAGAGCTCTGGGGCCAACGTCCTGACTTTC. This codes for CASSPRAGESSGANVLTF.

The chain carries TRBV3-1 (or the pseudogene TRBV3-2) and TRBJ1-1; D possibly corresponds to TRBD1 (6 bases). The CDR3 is 14 amino acids. CDR1 is LGHDT and CDR2 is YNNKEL in the germline V gene (reference sequence). V lost 0 bases and J 8 bases, leaving 13 bases between the germline ends. The CDR3 nucleotides read TGTGCCAGCAGCCAAGATCAAGGACAGATCGAAGCTTTCTTT. This codes for CASSQDQGQIEAFF.

V gene TRBV5-4 combines with J gene TRBJ1-6; D is uncertain. Trimming removed 5 bases at V and 7 bases at J, with 13 bases between. Germline V gene lookup returns CDR1 SGHNT and CDR2 YYREEE (reference sequence). This CDR3 is 14 amino acids long. The CDR3 bases are TGTGCCAGCAGTCAAGAAAACATCAATTCACCCCTCCACTTT. Residues: CASSQENINSPLHF.

This chain links TRBV9 with TRBJ2-3; no clear D. The CDR3 sequence is 14 residues long. CDR1 and CDR2 (germline): SGDLS, YYNGEE. V was clipped by 0 bases and J by 0 bases, with 5 bases between them. CDR3 DNA sequence: TGTGCCAGCAGCGTAGTGACAAGCACAGATACGCAGTATTTT. This encodes CASSVVTSTDTQYF.

Written as DNA, the CDR3 is TGTGCCAGCAGTTTAGCGGGGAGGAACGAGCAGTACTTC. Its protein product is CASSLAGRNEQYF. V gene TRBV28 combines with J gene TRBJ2-7; D is perhaps TRBD2 (6 bases). CDR1 is MDHEN, CDR2 SYDVKM, per germline. Trimming shortened V by 2 bases and J by 5 bases, and 10 bases separated the two germline ends. This CDR3 region has 13 residues.

The chain has TRBV13 and TRBJ1-4; 9 bases fit TRBD1. The length of the CDR3 is 14 residues. The germline CDR1 and CDR2 sequences are PRHDT and FYEKMQ (reference sequence). V dropped 7 bases and J dropped 8; count of bases not matched to a gene: 8. This CDR3 reads CASTALGQGEKLFF. DNA of the CDR3: TGTGCCAGCACCGCACTCGGACAGGGGGAAAAACTGTTTTTT.

V is TRBV27 and J is TRBJ1-2, with 9 bases aligning to TRBD1. The CDR3 has 14 residues. From germline, CDR1 is MNHEY and CDR2 SMNVEV (reference sequence). Unmatched junction bases numbered 7, after V lost 4 bases and J lost 7 bases. In DNA, the CDR3 is TGTGCCAGCAGTTCGGGACAGGGACGAGGTGGCTACACCTTC. Amino acids: CASSSGQGRGGYTF.

This clone was picked up one time. The chain couples TRBV18 to TRBJ1-5, with 7 bases identical to TRBD1. The germline V gene has CDR1 KGHSH and CDR2 LQKENI. After removal of 5 bases from V and 3 bases from J, the junction contained 7 bases not matched to a gene. This CDR3 is 15 amino acids long. CDR3 nucleotide sequence: TGTGCCAGCTCAGCCGGGACAGCTATCAATCAGCCCCAGCATTTT. It codes for CASSAGTAINQPQHF.